This TCR beta chain was identified during a study of blood T cell repertoires in COVID-19. Study-level background: The United States, Italy and Spain were the sources of the acute and convalescent COVID-19 samples.

Data came from immunoSEQ multiplex PCR; TCRdb stores just in-frame clones and leaves some out. Among more than 150,000 clones listed, almost 85% were seen once. V was clipped by 7 bases and J by 1 base, with 16 bases between them. This CDR3 is built from 15 residues. From germline, CDR1 is LNHDA and CDR2 SQIVND (reference sequence). The receptor comes from a man aged 45 to 65 who had recovered from COVID-19. Sequencing was carried out using PBMCs or T cells enriched from blood (not recorded which). The V call is TRBV19, the J call TRBJ1-1; possible D gene TRBD1, 6 bases. The CDR3: CASNWDTVKNTEAFF. For the CDR3, the DNA is TGTGCCAGTAATTGGGACACAGTAAAGAACACTGAAGCTTTCTTT.